Sequencing of this TCR beta chain was carried out in a study of human T cells and chemical hapten exposure (dated by TCRdb to the early 2020s). Regarding the complete study: For sensitization, 2% DPC in acetone was applied to a roughly 2 cm by roughly 2 cm area of upper inner arm skin. Throughout the roughly 24-week study period, patients were also given weekly therapeutic DPC doses on the scalp. Patch testing on the upper back used Finn chambers containing 0.01% DPC, with scoring done after 6 days according to International Contact Dermatitis Research Group standards. Alopecia areata with under or over 50% scalp involvement, alopecia totalis and alopecia universalis were represented in the patient cohort, which was mostly female. Libraries were combined into a pool for sequencing, and differences in TCR yield between samples came mainly from small differences in library volumes within the pool. This study followed changes in the peripheral blood TCR repertoire in vivo during primary and secondary sensitization of alopecia patients to the hapten diphenylcyclopropenone (DPC). Patient blood was sampled pre-sensitization (week 0) and at 2, 6 and about 24 weeks after DPC sensitization. Blood for TCR sequencing was provided by twenty-nine alopecia patients at one to four time points (pre-sensitization, 2, 6 and 24 weeks). Overall study results and their limits: All patients had alopecia, a presumed autoimmune disease, so their immune response might differ from that of healthy individuals. After repeated subsampling, the strength of the expansion versus patch-test correlation and the threshold at which it became significant changed. Patch test score correlated positively with the number of PT1 expanded TCRs, reaching significance at thresholds 8, 16 and 32 but not at 4. DPC sensitization did not change how many TCRs were above 1 in 1000 frequency, and no evidence was found of alterations in global repertoire structure. Significantly more large CDR3 similarity clusters were formed by expanded TCRs than by pre-sensitization or healthy control sets, consistent with antigen-driven responses.

The intended sense of this specimen's time point label: pre-sensitization, week 0. The sample's treatment or condition label, in plain terms: therapeutic diphenylcyclopropenone sensitization with weekly scalp DPC. Blood at each patch-test visit was drawn before the patch test was applied. Patients were eligible if aged 18 to 70, diagnosed with alopecia and judged suitable for DPC therapy, and pregnant patients were excluded. Total RNA was isolated from unfractionated whole blood collected in Tempus Blood RNA tubes. V is shortened by 4 bases, J by 6 bases, and the region joining them spans 6 bases. From the cysteine through the phenylalanine, the CDR3 covers 12 amino acids. Only the CDR3 portion is preserved as DNA: 36 bases, with reading frame beginning at the first base. From the germline V gene, CDR1 is SNHLY and CDR2 is FYNNEI. Receptors were amplified or captured by RACE. The instrument was a NextSeq 500. During library preparation, unique molecular identifiers were attached to individual cDNA molecules so that TCRs could be counted in a quantitative, reproducible way. Both TCR alpha and TCR beta chains were sequenced from each blood RNA sample. Per the authors' processing: Samples had a median of roughly 98,000 TCRs, with a range from roughly 23,224 to 750,000. The Decombinator software suite was used to annotate the V, J and CDR3 of the TCR reads. For PS versus PT1 abundance plots, all samples were subsampled to the same number of TCRs (28,000). TCRs were defined as expanded if absent before sensitization and observed at least eight times at the 2-week time point. Through fastp at Q25 and MiXCR, TCRdb rebuilt clones from the public reads, retaining in-frame beta chains. Rows are unified per CDR3 protein, each entry keeping the most common DNA and genes. TCRdb assigned the V and J calls; the authors' analysis was not used. The sample table contains 95,000 to 100,000 distinct CDR3 sequences; only one count was recorded for 10% to 14% of them. The ten largest clonotypes hold approximately 3.3% of the sample.

A note on this clonotype: Its antigen target is currently unknown. One base away there is no much larger clone; base qualities are not given.

Here the sequenced sample was whole blood, taken in connection with sensitization to the hapten diphenylcyclopropenone (DPC). In this chain, TRBV2 is recombined with TRBJ2-2, and perhaps TRBD1 as D gene, on 6 matching bases. The TCR originated in a woman aged 60-75 years with alopecia areata. Some clones in this sample may be carry-over from other donors' samples. The encoded CDR3 is CASSAGAGELFF. The DNA is as follows: TGTGCCAGCAGTGCAGGGGCCGGGGAGCTGTTTTTT. Here the CDR3 is joined to the reference TRBV2 and TRBJ2-2 genes, and the full variable domain is: EPEVTQTPSHQVTQMGQEVILRCVPISNHLYFYWYRQILGQKVEFLVSFYNNEISEKSEIFDDQFSVERPDGSNFTLKIRSTKLEDSAMYFCASSAGAGELFFGEGSRLTVL.